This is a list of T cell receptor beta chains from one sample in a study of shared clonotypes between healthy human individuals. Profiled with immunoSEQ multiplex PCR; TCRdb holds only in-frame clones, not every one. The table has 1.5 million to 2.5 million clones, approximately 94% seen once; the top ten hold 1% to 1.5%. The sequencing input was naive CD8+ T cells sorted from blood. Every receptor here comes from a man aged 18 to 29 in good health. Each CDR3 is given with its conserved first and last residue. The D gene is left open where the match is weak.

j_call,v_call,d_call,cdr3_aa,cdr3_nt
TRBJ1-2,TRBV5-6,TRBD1,CASSWGIQGAGGYTF,TGTGCCAGCAGTTGGGGGATCCAGGGGGCCGGTGGCTACACCTTC
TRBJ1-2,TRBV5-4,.,CASSLVITGGGYTF,TGTGCCAGCAGCTTGGTAATTACAGGTGGCGGCTACACCTTC
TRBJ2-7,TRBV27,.,CASSLSGPTGLYEQYF,TGTGCCAGCAGTTTAAGCGGACCAACGGGGCTCTACGAGCAGTACTTC
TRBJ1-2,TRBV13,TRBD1,CASSLGTGLIGNYGYTF,TGTGCCAGCAGCCTCGGGACAGGGCTCATTGGGAACTATGGCTACACCTTC
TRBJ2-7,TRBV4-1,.,CASSQGAGVYEQYF,TGCGCCAGCAGCCAAGGAGCAGGGGTCTACGAGCAGTACTTC
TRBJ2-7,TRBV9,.,CASSVAASTTYEQYF,TGTGCCAGCAGCGTAGCGGCATCGACTACCTACGAGCAGTACTTC
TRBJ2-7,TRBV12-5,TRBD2,CASGSATSGRPSYEQYF,TGTGCTAGTGGTTCCGCAACTAGCGGGAGGCCATCCTACGAGCAGTACTTC
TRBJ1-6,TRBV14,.,CASSSTRDSPLHF,TGTGCCAGCAGCTCTACCAGAGATTCACCCCTCCACTTT
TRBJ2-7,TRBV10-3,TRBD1,CAISPTGAGYEQYF,TGTGCCATCAGTCCCACAGGGGCTGGGTACGAGCAGTACTTC
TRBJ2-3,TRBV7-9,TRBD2,CASSLALAVSTDTQYF,TGTGCCAGCAGCTTAGCACTAGCGGTTAGCACAGATACGCAGTATTTT
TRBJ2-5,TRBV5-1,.,CASSLGFQETQYF,TGCGCCAGCAGCTTGGGATTCCAAGAGACCCAGTACTTC
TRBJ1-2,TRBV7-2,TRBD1,CASSLAGQGYYGYTF,TGTGCCAGCAGCTTAGCGGGACAGGGATACTATGGCTACACCTTC
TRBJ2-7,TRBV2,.,CARQGRYEQYF,TGTGCCAGACAGGGCCGCTACGAGCAGTACTTC
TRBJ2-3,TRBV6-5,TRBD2,CASNGGGTDTQYF,TGTGCCAGCAACGGGGGGGGCACAGATACGCAGTATTTT